The next 17 T cell receptor beta chains were all read from a single sample in a study of vaccination and CD4 T cells after COVID-19. Treatment: roughly nine-day PBMC culture with coronavirus spike peptide pools or control peptides (ViraFEST assay). These receptors' targets are unknown. Once obtained from cultured CD4+ T cells, the DNA was sequenced using the Oncomine TCR Beta short-read assay. TCRdb used MiXCR to reprocess the PCR reads, holding one entry per CDR3 protein. Of about 20,000 distinct CDR3 sequences in the sample, 47% were seen once. Sequenced material: cultured CD4+ T cells from blood. These receptors were taken from a human donor with COVID-19.

The sample holds a few counts of this clonotype. J is TRBJ1-2 and V is TRBV19, with a tentative D call TRBD1 (6 bases). Trimming removed 1 base from V and 7 bases from J, with 22 bases in between. This CDR3 contains 17 residues. Germline CDR1 is LNHDA and CDR2 is SQIVND (reference sequence). For the CDR3, the DNA is TGTGCCAGTAGTATAGGCCAAGGACAGCAGGGCTTAAGTGGCTACACCTTC. Amino acid sequence: CASSIGQGQQGLSGYTF.

V and J are TRBV7-2 and TRBJ2-5, with 7 bases aligning to TRBD1. The CDR3 runs 14 residues. The germline gives CDR1 SGHTA, CDR2 FQGNSA. With 5 bases clipped from V and 5 bases from J, the junction kept 8 bases outside the gene matches. For the CDR3, the DNA is TGTGCCAGCAGCAAGTCAGGGGGTCGGGAGACCCAGTACTTC. Its protein product is CASSKSGGRETQYF.

As DNA, the CDR3 is TGTGCCTGGAGTTTGGGGGCCTACGAGCAGTACTTC. Translated: CAWSLGAYEQYF. This chain connects TRBV30 to TRBJ2-7; D may match TRBD1 or TRBD2 (5 bases each). There are 12 residues in the CDR3. V lost 2 bases to trimming and J lost 2 bases, with 7 bases between them. Germline V gene data show CDR1 as GTSNPN and CDR2 as SVGIG (reference sequence).

This sequence joins TRBV18 and TRBJ1-6; D is unresolved. From germline, CDR1 is KGHSH and CDR2 LQKENI. CDR3 length: 15 amino acids. V was clipped by 4 bases and J by 3 bases, with 10 bases between them. The CDR3 nucleotides read TGTGCCAGCTCACGAGGGCAGCTCTATAATTCACCCCTCCACTTT. It specifies CASSRGQLYNSPLHF.

In its sample, this clonotype was seen a few times. The rearrangement uses TRBV15 and TRBJ1-4; D unclear. This CDR3 comprises 11 residues. Trimming removed 0 bases at V and 17 bases at J, with 10 bases between. Looked up from germline, CDR1 is LNHNV and CDR2 is YYDKDF (reference sequence). The CDR3 sequence: CATSRDGPCFF. The CDR3 DNA sequence: TGTGCCACCAGCAGAGATGGGCCCTGTTTTTTT.

The DNA for the CDR3 is TGTGCCAGCAGGAAGAAGGGGCCTAATGAAAAACTGTTTTTT. As protein: CASRKKGPNEKLFF. The chain employs TRBV7-9 and TRBJ1-4; perhaps TRBD1 as D (5 bases). Germline CDR1 SEHNR, CDR2 FQNEAQ (reference sequence). This CDR3 has 14 amino acids. Trimming removed 6 bases at V and 3 bases at J, with 11 bases between.

This chain uses TRBV6-1 with TRBJ1-2; tentatively, D is TRBD1 (5 bases). The V gene's germline CDR1 is MNHNS and CDR2 SASEGT. The length of the CDR3 is 14 residues. Trimming pared 7 bases from V and 4 bases from J, leaving 16 bases between. The CDR3 spells CASTDGGGAYGYTF. In DNA form, the CDR3 reads TGTGCCAGCACCGATGGGGGTGGGGCCTATGGCTACACCTTC.

This chain uses TRBV20-1 with TRBJ1-5; no clear D. The CDR3 runs to 14 residues. Trimming stripped 7 bases from V and 0 bases from J, with 13 bases between. Per the germline V gene, CDR1 is DFQATT and CDR2 is SNEGSKA (reference sequence). CDR3 nucleotides: TGCAGTGGGGCCCGGGGATATAGCAATCAGCCCCAGCATTTT. Amino acid sequence: CSGARGYSNQPQHF.

This rearrangement joins TRBV2 to TRBJ2-7; unclear D gene. Germline CDR1 and CDR2: SNHLY and FYNNEI. This CDR3 spans 15 amino acids. V was cut by 5 bases and J by 4 bases, with 18 bases left in between. The CDR3 region has the DNA TGTGCCAGCAGTCCTTTCGCAGCCGGTGGGTACGAGCAGTACTTC. This sequence encodes CASSPFAAGGYEQYF.

The genes are TRBV6-1 and TRBJ2-3; D unresolved. The CDR3 runs 12 residues. The V end lost 8 bases, the J end lost 2 bases, and 8 bases lay between the germline ends. Germline V CDR1 and CDR2: MNHNS, SASEGT. This chain's CDR3 is CASGRDTDTQYF. The CDR3 DNA sequence: TGTGCCAGCGGAAGGGACACAGATACGCAGTATTTT.

V is TRBV5-6 and J is TRBJ1-2; D is unresolved. The CDR3 length is 12 residues. V was trimmed by 5 bases and J by 8 bases, leaving 13 bases between them. Germline loops: CDR1 SGHDT, CDR2 YYEEEE. In DNA, the CDR3 is TGTGCCAGCAGACTGCGGGAGCGAGGCTACACCTTC. Amino acid sequence: CASRLRERGYTF.

The CDR3 sequence: CASSQNPGTSTGELFF. The CDR3 DNA reads TGTGCCAGCAGCCAAAACCCCGGGACTAGCACCGGGGAGCTGTTTTTT. The V call is TRBV14, the J call TRBJ2-2; 8 bases match TRBD2. Trimming removed 2 bases from V and 4 bases from J; junction bases left unmatched: 6. The CDR3 length is 16 residues. Per germline, CDR1 SGHDN and CDR2 FVKESK.

This clonotype was picked up a small number of times. The V gene is TRBV20-1, the J gene TRBJ1-1; D uncertain. Germline V gene lookup returns CDR1 DFQATT and CDR2 SNEGSKA (reference sequence). The CDR3 consists of 13 residues. V was shortened by 4 bases and J by 7 bases, with 16 bases between the two germline ends. DNA of the CDR3: TGCAGTGCTATTCGGGTGGCTAACGGTGAAGCTTTCTTT. This sequence encodes CSAIRVANGEAFF.

This chain connects TRBV11-3 to TRBJ2-1; a possible D gene is TRBD2 (5 bases). Germline V CDR1 and CDR2: SGHNT, YENEEA. V lost 1 base to trimming and J lost 5 bases, with 12 bases between them. The CDR3 sequence is 15 residues long. The DNA of the CDR3 is TGTGCCAGCAGCTTAGGCATATCGGGGAACAATGAGCAGTTCTTC. This gives the protein CASSLGISGNNEQFF. Filled out from reference TRBV11-3 and TRBJ2-1, the complete variable domain reads EAGVVQSPRYKIIEKKQPVAFWCNPISGHNTLYWYLQNLGQGPELLIRYENEEAVDDSQLPKDRFSAERLKGVDSTLKIQPAELGDSAVYLCASSLGISGNNEQFFGPGTRLTVL.

V and J are TRBV11-2 and TRBJ2-5, with D hard to call. This CDR3 is 11 amino acids long. Trimming removed 3 bases at V and 5 bases at J, with 4 bases between. The germline V gene encodes CDR1 SGHAT and CDR2 FQNNGV. The DNA of the CDR3 is TGTGCCAGCAGCTTTGGGGAGACCCAGTACTTC. This gives the protein CASSFGETQYF.

The chain has TRBV2 and TRBJ2-2, with TRBD1 as a possible D gene (5 bases). This CDR3 has 14 amino acids. Trimming shortened V by 2 bases and J by 7 bases, and 11 bases separated the two germline ends. The germline V gene has CDR1 SNHLY and CDR2 FYNNEI. CDR3 in amino acids: CASSESRALGELFF. The CDR3 nucleotides read TGTGCCAGCAGTGAAAGCAGGGCACTCGGGGAGCTGTTTTTT.

The chain carries TRBV11-2 and TRBJ2-2; tentative D call: TRBD2 (6 bases). The CDR3 spans 15 residues. V was pared by 5 bases and J by 6 bases, with 16 bases between. Per germline, CDR1 SGHAT and CDR2 FQNNGV. CDR3 amino acids: CASSPSVMGAGELFF. In nucleotides, the CDR3 is TGTGCCAGCAGCCCTAGCGTGATGGGCGCCGGGGAGCTGTTTTTT.